The rows below give T cell receptor beta chains drawn from one sample of a study of early stage breast cancer tumors. Assay used: immunoSEQ multiplex PCR; TCRdb lists only in-frame clones, some missing. This sample has about 38,000 clones, with less than 80% found just once. The sample taken for sequencing was blood. These receptor sequences come from a person between 60 and 69 years old with breast cancer. CDR3s include the opening cysteine and the closing phenylalanine or tryptophan. The D gene is left open where the match is weak. Clone size is not always given. Where it is, it says once, few, many or a class for expanded clones.

clone size,V gene,D gene,CDR3 length,J gene,CDR3 DNA,CDR3 protein
.,TRBV4-2,TRBD2,15,TRBJ2-2,TGTGCCAGCCGAACCGGGGGGTCGAACACCGGGGAGCTGTTTTTT,CASRTGGSNTGELFF
.,TRBV5-1,TRBD1,14,TRBJ2-1,TGCGCCAGCAGTAACAGGGGATCCCCCAATGAGCAGTTCTTC,CASSNRGSPNEQFF
.,TRBV7-9,.,14,TRBJ2-1,TGTGCCAGCCCCCCGGGGCAAGGAGTCAATGAGCAGTTCTTC,CASPPGQGVNEQFF
once,TRBV6-1,.,14,TRBJ2-4,TGTGCCAGCAGGGGACACCTAGCCAAAAACATTCAGTACTTC,CASRGHLAKNIQYF
.,TRBV27,.,15,TRBJ2-7,TGTGCCAGCAGTTCCCTACCGGGCCCACCTTACGAGCAGTACTTC,CASSSLPGPPYEQYF
.,TRBV14,.,14,TRBJ1-1,TGTGCCAGCAGCCTTAGGACGGGAAACACTGAAGCTTTCTTT,CASSLRTGNTEAFF
.,TRBV6-5,.,13,TRBJ1-2,TGTGCCAGCAGTGGGCACAGGGAGAATGGCTACACCTTC,CASSGHRENGYTF
.,TRBV27,.,16,TRBJ1-6,TGTGCCAGCACCCCGGACCCTACTCTTTATAATTCACCCCTCCACTTT,CASTPDPTLYNSPLHF
.,TRBV5-1,TRBD1,15,TRBJ2-7,TGCGCCAGCAGGCAGGGACAGTCGAGCTCCTACGAGCAGTACTTC,CASRQGQSSSYEQYF
.,TRBV18,.,13,TRBJ1-4,TGTGCCAGCTCACCGGCGGGGGATGAAAAACTGTTTTTT,CASSPAGDEKLFF
.,TRBV6-1,TRBD1,13,TRBJ1-2,TGTGCCAGCACTAACCTGCGGGACAGAGGCTACACCTTC,CASTNLRDRGYTF
.,TRBV11-1,.,15,TRBJ1-3,TGTGCCAGCAGCCCCGACAGCTACTCTGGAAACACCATATATTTT,CASSPDSYSGNTIYF
.,TRBV5-1,TRBD1,14,TRBJ2-5,TGCGCCAGCAGCATCGACAGGGGCGGGGAGACCCAGTACTTC,CASSIDRGGETQYF
once,TRBV2,TRBD2,15,TRBJ2-5,TGTGCCAGCAGTGAAGCGGGGGGGGTCTGGGAGACCCAGTACTTC,CASSEAGGVWETQYF
.,TRBV6-5,TRBD1,14,TRBJ2-7,TGTGCCAGCAGTTACGGGACAGGCCTCTACGAGCAGTACTTC,CASSYGTGLYEQYF
few,TRBV10-3,TRBD1,13,TRBJ1-2,TGTGCCATCAGACCAGGGGGACCTTATGGCTACACCTTC,CAIRPGGPYGYTF
.,TRBV15,.,16,TRBJ1-5,TGTGCCACCAGCAGAGATCGTCAGGGGTTAAATCAGCCCCAGCATTTT,CATSRDRQGLNQPQHF
once,TRBV7-6,.,16,TRBJ2-1,TGTGCCAGCAGCTTAGTAGGTGGGCTCGCAACAGGAGAGCAGTTCTTC,CASSLVGGLATGEQFF
.,TRBV28,.,14,TRBJ2-3,TGTGCCAGCAGTTTACGGCGAGATACAGATACGCAGTATTTT,CASSLRRDTDTQYF
.,TRBV7-9,.,16,TRBJ2-1,TGTGCCAGCAGCCTACGTAGGACAGGGAGGGTCAATGAGCAGTTCTTC,CASSLRRTGRVNEQFF
.,TRBV7-9,.,14,TRBJ2-2,TGTGCCAGCAGCTTAGAATGGGACACCGGGGAGCTGTTTTTT,CASSLEWDTGELFF
.,TRBV18,TRBD1,17,TRBJ1-3,TGTGCCAGCTCACCACAACAGGGGATTAGCTCTGGAAACACCATATATTTT,CASSPQQGISSGNTIYF
once,TRBV7-8,TRBD1,12,TRBJ1-6,TGTGCCAGTTGGGACAGCAATTCACCCCTCCACTTT,CASWDSNSPLHF
.,TRBV19,TRBD1,15,TRBJ2-5,TGTGCCAGTAGTATACTTCTACAGGGGAAAGAGACCCAGTACTTC,CASSILLQGKETQYF
.,TRBV5-6,.,14,TRBJ1-2,TGTGCCAGCAGCCCCGATAGAGGGGCCTATGGCTACACCTTC,CASSPDRGAYGYTF
.,TRBV21-1,.,15,TRBJ2-3,.,CASSKVAEGADTQYF
.,TRBV2,TRBD2,20,TRBJ2-4,TGTGCCAGCATCGGCAGGGGGGGACTAGCGGGAGGGCCAGCCGAAAACATTCAGTACTTC,CASIGRGGLAGGPAENIQYF
.,TRBV19,.,17,TRBJ2-6,TGTGCCAGTAGCGTACCGGGACGGAGCTCTGGGGCCAACGTCCTGACTTTC,CASSVPGRSSGANVLTF
.,TRBV2,.,13,TRBJ1-2,TGTGCCAGCAGGGATCTACAGCGCTATGGCTACACCTTC,CASRDLQRYGYTF
.,TRBV7-8,.,15,TRBJ2-7,TGTGCCAGCAGCTTTACAGGGCCCTCAGGGAGAGAGCAGTACTTC,CASSFTGPSGREQYF
.,TRBV4-1,TRBD1,14,TRBJ2-1,TGCGCCAGCAGCCACCCGGGACAGACCAATGAGCAGTTCTTC,CASSHPGQTNEQFF
.,TRBV19,.,17,TRBJ2-2,TGTGCCAGTAGCCCGGGCAGCACCTACTCGATGGGGGAGGAGCTGTTTTTT,CASSPGSTYSMGEELFF